Reported below is one T cell receptor (beta chain). Germline V lookup: CDR1 GTSNPN, CDR2 SVGIG (reference sequence). The CDR3 is 14 residues long. This sample stems from a study of immune characterization of retroperitoneal liposarcoma. TCRdb reprocessed the PCR reads via MiXCR and lists one record per CDR3 protein. The sample records around 11,000 distinct CDR3 sequences, 20% to 30% being singletons. The source is a male donor with retroperitoneal liposarcoma. Sequencing was performed on blood. The chain couples TRBV30 to TRBJ2-1, with a possible D match to TRBD1 (5 bases). TRBJ2-5 matches the DNA end more closely, so the J call is doubtful. The CDR3 DNA is TGTGCCTGGAGTGCCAGGGCGGTCCAAGAGACCCAGTACTTC. The encoded protein is CAWSARAVQETQYF.